This is a list of T cell receptor beta chains from one sample in a study of blood T cell repertoires in COVID-19. TCRdb's copy holds only in-frame clones and misses some; the assay was immunoSEQ multiplex PCR. The data contain 200,000 to 250,000 clones, 70% to 90% of them singletons. Sequences were obtained from peripheral blood. Receptors originate from a man aged 18 to 30 with active or convalescent COVID-19. CDR3s include the opening cysteine and the closing phenylalanine or tryptophan. D genes are given only for firm matches.

length	V	J	D	CDR3
17	TRBV19	TRBJ2-7	TRBD2	CASSFGLATGGSYEQYF
19	TRBV7-3	TRBJ2-6	.	CASSSGDRRFPSGANVLTF
14	TRBV9	TRBJ2-7	TRBD2	CASSGLAGSYEQYF
14	TRBV28	TRBJ1-1	.	CASSSLVYATEAFF
15	TRBV7-8	TRBJ1-3	.	CASRQQGRSGNTIYF
15	TRBV7-2	TRBJ1-5	.	CASSLLTGQNQPQHF
15	TRBV28	TRBJ1-4	TRBD1	CASSLFGQGAEKLFF
13	TRBV6-5	TRBJ1-4	TRBD1	CASRTGANEKLFF
15	TRBV6-2/TRBV6-3	TRBJ1-1	.	CASSNPRAGKTEAFF
15	TRBV4-2	TRBJ2-2	.	CASSQVMSEGGELFF
13	TRBV28	TRBJ1-2	.	CASSLDWNYGYTF
14	TRBV15	TRBJ1-4	.	CATSRGQNGEKLFF
14	TRBV28	TRBJ1-2	TRBD1	CASSSTGVVYGYTF
15	TRBV6-5	TRBJ1-2	.	CASSLTRGGSYGYTF
14	TRBV7-9	TRBJ2-3	TRBD2	CASSLDGGTDTQYF
15	TRBV5-8	TRBJ2-1	.	CASSLIGLDYNEQFF
12	TRBV29-1	TRBJ2-7	.	CSVEGRTYEQYF
17	TRBV5-1	TRBJ1-1	TRBD1	CASSLIGGQAQNTEAFF
16	TRBV27	TRBJ2-1	.	CASSLSWGEIHNEQFF
12	TRBV19	TRBJ1-2	.	CASRATQRGLTF
13	TRBV5-1	TRBJ2-7	.	CASSPLSSYEQYF
13	TRBV2	TRBJ1-1	.	CASSLQMNTEAFF
15	TRBV27	TRBJ1-4	.	CASSSRSGGNEKLFF
14	TRBV19	TRBJ2-7	TRBD2	CASSSERGDYEQYF
17	TRBV5-6	TRBJ1-3	.	CASSLAAAGASGNTIYF
17	TRBV9	TRBJ2-3	TRBD2	CASSAPSSGANTDTQYF
13	TRBV19	TRBJ2-7	TRBD2	CASSLGLQYEQYF
14	TRBV28	TRBJ2-7	TRBD1	CASSFVGQKYEQYF
12	TRBV5-8	TRBJ1-2	.	CASSLVRDGYTF
16	TRBV7-5	TRBJ1-5	.	CARSLDYGESNQPQHF
14	TRBV11-1	TRBJ2-7	.	CASRPRDFAYEQYF
12	TRBV5-1	TRBJ1-1	.	CASYRENTEAFF
15	TRBV4-3	TRBJ1-1	TRBD1	CASSQDGRTQGTTFF
12	TRBV7-9	TRBJ1-2	.	CASSLTGEGYTF
14	TRBV7-9	TRBJ1-1	TRBD1	CASSLAQEATGAFF